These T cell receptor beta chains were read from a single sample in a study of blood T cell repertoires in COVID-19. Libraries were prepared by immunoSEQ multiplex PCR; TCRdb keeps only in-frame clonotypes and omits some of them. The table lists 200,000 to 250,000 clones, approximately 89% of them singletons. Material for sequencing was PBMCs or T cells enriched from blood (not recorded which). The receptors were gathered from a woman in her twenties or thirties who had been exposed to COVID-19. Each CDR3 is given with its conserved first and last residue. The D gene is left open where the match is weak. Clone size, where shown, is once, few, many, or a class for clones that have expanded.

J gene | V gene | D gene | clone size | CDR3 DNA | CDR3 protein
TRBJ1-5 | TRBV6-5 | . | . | TGTGCCAGCAGCCGGCAGGGTGCCCAGCCCCAGCATTTT | CASSRQGAQPQHF
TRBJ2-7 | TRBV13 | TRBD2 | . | TGTGCCAGCAGAGGGACTAGCGGGGCTCGCTACGAGCAGTACTTC | CASRGTSGARYEQYF
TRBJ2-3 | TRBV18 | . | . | TGTGCCAGCTCACCACGGGGCCCGGAGGGGGCAATTATTACGCAGTATTTT | CASSPRGPEGAIITQYF
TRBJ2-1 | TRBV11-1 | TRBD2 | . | TGTGCCAGCAGCATGCTAGCGGGAGGGCTGAATGAGCAGTTCTTC | CASSMLAGGLNEQFF
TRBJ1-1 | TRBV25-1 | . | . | TGTGCCAGCAGTGAATTTGGAGGGGATCGTCCTGAAGCTTTCTTT | CASSEFGGDRPEAFF
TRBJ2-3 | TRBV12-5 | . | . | TGTGCTAGTGGTTTCGGCCTCGACTCAGATACGCAGTATTTT | CASGFGLDSDTQYF
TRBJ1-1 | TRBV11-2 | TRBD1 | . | TGTGCCAGCAGCTTACACAGGGGGCCGAACACTGAAGCTTTCTTT | CASSLHRGPNTEAFF
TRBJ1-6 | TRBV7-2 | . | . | TGTGCCAGCAGCTTACTGGAGTCCTATAATTCACCCCTCCACTTT | CASSLLESYNSPLHF
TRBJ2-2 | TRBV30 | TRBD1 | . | TGTGCCTGGAGCGCAACCGGGACAGAAACCGGGGAGCTGTTTTTT | CAWSATGTETGELFF
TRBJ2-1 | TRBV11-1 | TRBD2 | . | TGTGCCAGCAGCTTAGTGGGAGGGGTCTACAATGAGCAGTTCTTC | CASSLVGGVYNEQFF
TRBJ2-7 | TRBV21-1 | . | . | TGTGCCAGCAGATTTAGCGCGAGAGGTTCCTACGAGCAGTACTTC | CASRFSARGSYEQYF
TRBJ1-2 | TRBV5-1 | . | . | TGCGCCAGCAGCTTGGAGGTGGGGGCTTACTATGGCTACACCTTC | CASSLEVGAYYGYTF
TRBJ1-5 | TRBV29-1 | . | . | TGCAGCGTTGGAATATCCGGAGAGCGCAATCAGCCCCAGCATTTT | CSVGISGERNQPQHF
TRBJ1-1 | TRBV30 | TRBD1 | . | TGTGCCTGGAGCCGGGACAGGGGGACTGAAGCTTTCTTT | CAWSRDRGTEAFF
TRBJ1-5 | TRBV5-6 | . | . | TGTGCCAGCAGCTTGGGAGCTCAGCCCCAGCATTTT | CASSLGAQPQHF
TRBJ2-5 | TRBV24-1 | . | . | TGTGCCACCAGTGATTCCTGGAGGGAGACCCAGTACTTC | CATSDSWRETQYF
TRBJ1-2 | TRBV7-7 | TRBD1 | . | TGTGCCAGCAGGAAAAGGACAGGGGAATTGGGTGGCTACACCTTC | CASRKRTGELGGYTF
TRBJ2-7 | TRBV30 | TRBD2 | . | TGTGCCTGGACGGGCGGGAGCTACGAGCAGTACTTC | CAWTGGSYEQYF
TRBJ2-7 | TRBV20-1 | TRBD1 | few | TGCAGTGCTAGTACAGGGGTGGATTACGAGCAGTACTTC | CSASTGVDYEQYF
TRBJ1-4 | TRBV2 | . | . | TGTGCCAGCAGACAGGGTAAAGAAAAACTGTTTTTT | CASRQGKEKLFF
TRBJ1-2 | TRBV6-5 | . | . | TGTGCCACCCGGGCTTTCGGGGGAGGCTACACCTTC | CATRAFGGGYTF
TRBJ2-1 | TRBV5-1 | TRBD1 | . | TGCGCCAGCAGCTTAATTAGGGGGCTATACAATGAGCAGTTCTTC | CASSLIRGLYNEQFF
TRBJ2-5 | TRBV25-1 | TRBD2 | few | TGTGCCAGCAGTGATCCCGGACTAGCCGGCGAGACCCAGTACTTC | CASSDPGLAGETQYF
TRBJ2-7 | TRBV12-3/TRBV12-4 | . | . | TGTGCCAGCAGTTCCACCTACGAGCAGTACTTC | CASSSTYEQYF
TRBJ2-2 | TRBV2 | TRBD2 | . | TGTGCCAGCAGCCCAGCGGGGGTGGGTGGCACCGGGGAGCTGTTTTTT | CASSPAGVGGTGELFF
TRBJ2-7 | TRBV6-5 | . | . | TGTGCCAGCAGGGACAGCGCCTACGAGCAGTACTTC | CASRDSAYEQYF
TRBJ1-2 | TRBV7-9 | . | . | TGTGCCAGCAGCTTATCGGCAGGCCTGGGGGGTGGCTACACCTTC | CASSLSAGLGGGYTF
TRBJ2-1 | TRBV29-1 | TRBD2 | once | TGCAGCGTGAATGCAGCGGGAGGGCCGTACAATGAGCAGTTCTTC | CSVNAAGGPYNEQFF
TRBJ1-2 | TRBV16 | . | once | TGTGCCAGCAGCCAATCGGTAGGAACAGCCTTAGATGGCTACACCTTC | CASSQSVGTALDGYTF
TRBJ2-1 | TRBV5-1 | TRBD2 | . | TGCGCCAGCAGCCCGGGACTAGCGGGGTTAAGCTCCTACAATGAGCAGTTCTTC | CASSPGLAGLSSYNEQFF
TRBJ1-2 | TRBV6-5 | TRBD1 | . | TGTGCCAGCAGTTGGGTCGGACAGGGGGCCTATGGCTACACCTTC | CASSWVGQGAYGYTF
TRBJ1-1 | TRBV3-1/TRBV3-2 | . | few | TGTGCCAGCAGCCAAGCTCTCAACACTGAAGCTTTCTTT | CASSQALNTEAFF
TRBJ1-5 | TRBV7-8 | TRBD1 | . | TGTGCCAGCAGCTTCAGGGGACAGCTCAATCAGCCCCAGCATTTT | CASSFRGQLNQPQHF